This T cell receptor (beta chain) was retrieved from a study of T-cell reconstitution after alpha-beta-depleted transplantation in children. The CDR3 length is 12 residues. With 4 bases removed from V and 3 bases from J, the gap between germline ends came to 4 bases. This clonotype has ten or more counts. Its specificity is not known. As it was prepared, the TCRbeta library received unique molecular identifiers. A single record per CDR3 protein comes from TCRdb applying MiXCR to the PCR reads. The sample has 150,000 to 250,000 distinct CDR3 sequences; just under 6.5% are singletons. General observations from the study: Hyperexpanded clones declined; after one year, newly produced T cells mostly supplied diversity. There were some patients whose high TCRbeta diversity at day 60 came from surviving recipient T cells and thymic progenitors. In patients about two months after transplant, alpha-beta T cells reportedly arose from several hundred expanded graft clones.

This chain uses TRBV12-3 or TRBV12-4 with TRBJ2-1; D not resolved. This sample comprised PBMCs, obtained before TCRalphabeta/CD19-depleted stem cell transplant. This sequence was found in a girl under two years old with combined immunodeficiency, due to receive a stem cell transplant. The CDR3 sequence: CASSSYYNEQFF. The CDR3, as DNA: TGTGCCAGCAGTTCCTACTACAATGAGCAGTTCTTC.